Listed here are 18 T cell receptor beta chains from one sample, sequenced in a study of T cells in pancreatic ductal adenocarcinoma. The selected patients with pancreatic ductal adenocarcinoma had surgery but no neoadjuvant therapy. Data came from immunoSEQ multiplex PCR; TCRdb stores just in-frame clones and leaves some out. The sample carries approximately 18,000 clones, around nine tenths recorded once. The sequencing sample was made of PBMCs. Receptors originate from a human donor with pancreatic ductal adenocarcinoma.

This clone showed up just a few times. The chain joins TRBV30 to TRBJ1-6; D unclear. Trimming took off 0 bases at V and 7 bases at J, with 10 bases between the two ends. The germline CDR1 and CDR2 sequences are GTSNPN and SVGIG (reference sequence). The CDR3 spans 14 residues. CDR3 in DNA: TGTGCCTGGAGTGTACGGGGAGGGAATTCACCCCTCCACTTT. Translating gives CAWSVRGGNSPLHF. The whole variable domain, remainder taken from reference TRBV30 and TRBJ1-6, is SQTIHQWPATLVQPVGSPLSLECTVEGTSNPNLYWYRQAAGRGLQLLFYSVGIGQISSEVPQNLSASRPQDRQFILSSKKLLLSDSGFYLCAWSVRGGNSPLHFGNGTRLTVT.

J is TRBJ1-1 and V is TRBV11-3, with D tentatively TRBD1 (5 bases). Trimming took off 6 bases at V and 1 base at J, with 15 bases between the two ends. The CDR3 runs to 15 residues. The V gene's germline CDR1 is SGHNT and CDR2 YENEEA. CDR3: CASSLKSTENTEAFF. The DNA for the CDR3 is TGTGCCAGCAGTCTTAAATCGACAGAGAACACTGAAGCTTTCTTT.

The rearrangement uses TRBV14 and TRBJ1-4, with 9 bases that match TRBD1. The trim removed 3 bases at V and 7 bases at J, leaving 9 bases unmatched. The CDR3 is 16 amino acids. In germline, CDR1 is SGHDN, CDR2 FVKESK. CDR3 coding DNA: TGTGCCAGCAGCCAGCCTGGGGACAGGGTTAGTGAAAAACTGTTTTTT. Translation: CASSQPGDRVSEKLFF.

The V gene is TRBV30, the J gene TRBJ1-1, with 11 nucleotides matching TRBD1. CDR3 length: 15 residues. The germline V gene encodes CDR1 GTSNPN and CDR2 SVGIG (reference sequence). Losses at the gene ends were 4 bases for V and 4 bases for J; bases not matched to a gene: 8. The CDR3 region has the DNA TGTGCCTGGACACTCGTAGGGACAGGGGGCACTGAAGCTTTCTTT. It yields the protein CAWTLVGTGGTEAFF.

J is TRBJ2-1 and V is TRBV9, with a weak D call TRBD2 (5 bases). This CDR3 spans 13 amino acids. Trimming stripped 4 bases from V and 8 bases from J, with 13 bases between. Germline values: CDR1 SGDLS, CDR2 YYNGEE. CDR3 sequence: CASSFFPGDEQFF. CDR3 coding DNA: TGTGCCAGCAGCTTCTTCCCCGGGGATGAGCAGTTCTTC.

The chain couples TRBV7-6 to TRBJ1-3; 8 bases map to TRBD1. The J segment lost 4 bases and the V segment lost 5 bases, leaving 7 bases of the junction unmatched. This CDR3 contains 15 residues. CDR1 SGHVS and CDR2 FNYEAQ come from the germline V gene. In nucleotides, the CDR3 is TGTGCCAGCAGCCTGAGACAGGGGAAAGGAAACACCATATATTTT. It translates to CASSLRQGKGNTIYF.

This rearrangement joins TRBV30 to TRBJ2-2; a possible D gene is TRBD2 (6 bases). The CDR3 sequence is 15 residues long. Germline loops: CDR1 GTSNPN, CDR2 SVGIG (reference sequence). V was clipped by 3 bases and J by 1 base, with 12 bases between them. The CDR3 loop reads CAWRLWRGNTGELFF. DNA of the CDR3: TGTGCCTGGAGACTATGGCGGGGGAACACCGGGGAGCTGTTTTTT.

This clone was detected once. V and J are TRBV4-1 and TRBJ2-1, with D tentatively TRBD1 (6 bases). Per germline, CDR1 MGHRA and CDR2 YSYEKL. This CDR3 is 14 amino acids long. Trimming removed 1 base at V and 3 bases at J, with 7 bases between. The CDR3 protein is CASSQGDIYNEQFF. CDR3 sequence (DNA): TGCGCCAGCAGCCAAGGGGACATCTACAATGAGCAGTTCTTC.

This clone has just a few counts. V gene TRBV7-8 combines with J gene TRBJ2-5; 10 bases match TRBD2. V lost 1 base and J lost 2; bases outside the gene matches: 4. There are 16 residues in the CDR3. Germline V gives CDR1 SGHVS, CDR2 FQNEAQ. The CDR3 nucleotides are TGTGCCAGCAGCTTAGAGGCTAGCGGGGGACAAGAGACCCAGTACTTC. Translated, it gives CASSLEASGGQETQYF.

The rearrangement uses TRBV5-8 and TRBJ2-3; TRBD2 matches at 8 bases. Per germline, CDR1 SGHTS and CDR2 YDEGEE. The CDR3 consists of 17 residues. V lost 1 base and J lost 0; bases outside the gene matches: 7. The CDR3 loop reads CASSLRSTGGSTDTQYF. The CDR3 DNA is TGTGCCAGCAGCTTGCGGTCAACGGGGGGGAGCACAGATACGCAGTATTTT.

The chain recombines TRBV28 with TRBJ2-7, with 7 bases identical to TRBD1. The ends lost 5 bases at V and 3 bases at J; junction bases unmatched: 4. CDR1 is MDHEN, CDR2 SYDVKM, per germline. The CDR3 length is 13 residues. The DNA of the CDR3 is TGTGCCAGCAGTCTGACAGGGTACTACGAGCAGTACTTC. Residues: CASSLTGYYEQYF. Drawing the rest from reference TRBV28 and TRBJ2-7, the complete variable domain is DVKVTQSSRYLVKRTGEKVFLECVQDMDHENMFWYRQDPGLGLRLIYFSYDVKMKEKGDIPEGYSVSREKKERFSLILESASTNQTSMYLCASSLTGYYEQYFGPGTRLTVT.

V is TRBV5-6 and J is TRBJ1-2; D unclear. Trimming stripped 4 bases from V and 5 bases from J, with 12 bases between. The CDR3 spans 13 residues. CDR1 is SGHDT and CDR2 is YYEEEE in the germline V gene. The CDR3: CASSIDNQYGYTF. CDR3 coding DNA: TGTGCCAGCAGCATCGACAACCAGTATGGCTACACCTTC.

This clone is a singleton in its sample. The chain's CDR3 is CASSPRDRGLGYTF. The CDR3 DNA reads TGTGCCAGTAGTCCCCGGGACAGGGGGCTCGGCTACACCTTC. This chain links TRBV19 with TRBJ1-2; 12 bases match TRBD1. There are 14 residues in the CDR3. Germline V CDR1 and CDR2: LNHDA, SQIVND (reference sequence). V gave up 5 bases and J gave up 8 bases; unmatched junction bases: 6.

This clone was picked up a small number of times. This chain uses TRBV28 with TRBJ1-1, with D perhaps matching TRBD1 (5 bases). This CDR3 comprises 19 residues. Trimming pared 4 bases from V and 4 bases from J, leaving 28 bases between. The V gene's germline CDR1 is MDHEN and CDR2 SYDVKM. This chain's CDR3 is CASSSSPRLIGARGTEAFF. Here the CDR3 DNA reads TGTGCCAGCAGTTCCTCCCCTCGACTCATTGGGGCGCGGGGCACTGAAGCTTTCTTT.

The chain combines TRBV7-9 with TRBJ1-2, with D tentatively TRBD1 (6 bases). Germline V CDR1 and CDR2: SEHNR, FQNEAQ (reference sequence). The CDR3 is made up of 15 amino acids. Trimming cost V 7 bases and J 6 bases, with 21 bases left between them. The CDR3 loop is CASTSSPGHLNGYTF. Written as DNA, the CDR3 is TGTGCCAGCACCTCTTCCCCGGGACACCTAAATGGCTACACCTTC. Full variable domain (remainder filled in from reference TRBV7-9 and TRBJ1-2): DTGVSQNPRHKITKRGQNVTFRCDPISEHNRLYWYRQTLGQGPEFLTYFQNEAQLEKSRLLSDRFSAERPKGSFSTLEIQRTEQGDSAMYLCASTSSPGHLNGYTFGSGTRLTVV.

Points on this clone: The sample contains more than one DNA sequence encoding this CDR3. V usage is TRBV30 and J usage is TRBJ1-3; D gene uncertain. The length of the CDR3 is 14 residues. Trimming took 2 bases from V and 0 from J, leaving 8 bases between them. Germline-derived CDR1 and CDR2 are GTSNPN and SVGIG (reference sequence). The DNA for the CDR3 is TGTGCCTGGAGTCAGACGGGCTCTGGAAACACCATATATTTT. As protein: CAWSQTGSGNTIYF. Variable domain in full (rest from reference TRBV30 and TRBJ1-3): SQTIHQWPATLVQPVGSPLSLECTVEGTSNPNLYWYRQAAGRGLQLLFYSVGIGQISSEVPQNLSASRPQDRQFILSSKKLLLSDSGFYLCAWSQTGSGNTIYFGEGSWLTVV.

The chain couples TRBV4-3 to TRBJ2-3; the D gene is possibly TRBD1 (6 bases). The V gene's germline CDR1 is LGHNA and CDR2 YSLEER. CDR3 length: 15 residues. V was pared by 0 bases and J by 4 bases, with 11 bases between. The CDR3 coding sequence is TGCGCCAGCAGCCAAGATGGTGGGGGCCCAGATACGCAGTATTTT. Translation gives CASSQDGGGPDTQYF.

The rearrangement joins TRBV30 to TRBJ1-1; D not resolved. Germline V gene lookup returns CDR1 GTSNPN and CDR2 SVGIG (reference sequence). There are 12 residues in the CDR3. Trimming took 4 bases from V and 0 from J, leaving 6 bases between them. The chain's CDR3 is CAWNSLNTEAFF. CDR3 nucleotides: TGTGCCTGGAATAGCCTGAACACTGAAGCTTTCTTT.